A selection of T cell receptor beta chains follows, all from one sample in a study of glioma-infiltrating T cells after dendritic cell vaccination. TCRdb's table, derived via immunoSEQ multiplex PCR, lists solely in-frame clones and lacks some. The table shows roughly 100,000 clones, with roughly 81% occurring only once. The sample here was blood, taken before dendritic cell vaccination. The receptors shown here come from a human donor with glioblastoma. Both conserved end residues are part of each CDR3. The order of the fields is V gene, J gene, clone size, CDR3 protein. Not all rows give a size; the values are once, few, many and, for expanded clones, a class.

v_gene: TRBV6-6
j_gene: TRBJ1-5
abundance: -
CDR3aa: CASSYSSYSNQPQHF

v_gene: TRBV6-1
j_gene: TRBJ1-1
abundance: -
CDR3aa: CASSTGVEAFF

v_gene: TRBV11-3
j_gene: TRBJ2-3
abundance: -
CDR3aa: CATGGSTDTQYF

v_gene: TRBV18
j_gene: TRBJ2-5
abundance: -
CDR3aa: CASRKTSEETQYF

v_gene: TRBV27
j_gene: TRBJ2-2
abundance: -
CDR3aa: CASSLILGTNTGELFF

v_gene: TRBV18
j_gene: TRBJ1-3
abundance: few
CDR3aa: CASSPSTVVSGNTIYF

v_gene: TRBV11-1
j_gene: TRBJ1-1
abundance: -
CDR3aa: CASSIPGQGSEAFF

v_gene: TRBV7-2
j_gene: TRBJ2-7
abundance: -
CDR3aa: CASSLTTSYEQYF

v_gene: TRBV18
j_gene: TRBJ1-1
abundance: -
CDR3aa: CASSKDRPRTEAFF

v_gene: TRBV19
j_gene: TRBJ2-5
abundance: -
CDR3aa: CASSLSTGGGQETQYF

v_gene: TRBV19
j_gene: TRBJ1-4
abundance: -
CDR3aa: CASMGGRGTNEKLFF

v_gene: TRBV6-1
j_gene: TRBJ2-5
abundance: -
CDR3aa: CASERGPGETQYF

v_gene: TRBV27
j_gene: TRBJ1-1
abundance: -
CDR3aa: CASSPPAGGTMNTEAFF

v_gene: TRBV27
j_gene: TRBJ1-6
abundance: -
CDR3aa: CASSLLGQDNSPLHF

v_gene: TRBV6-1
j_gene: TRBJ1-5
abundance: -
CDR3aa: CASSEGYSNQPQHF

v_gene: TRBV5-4
j_gene: TRBJ2-7
abundance: -
CDR3aa: CASSLVSGEQYF